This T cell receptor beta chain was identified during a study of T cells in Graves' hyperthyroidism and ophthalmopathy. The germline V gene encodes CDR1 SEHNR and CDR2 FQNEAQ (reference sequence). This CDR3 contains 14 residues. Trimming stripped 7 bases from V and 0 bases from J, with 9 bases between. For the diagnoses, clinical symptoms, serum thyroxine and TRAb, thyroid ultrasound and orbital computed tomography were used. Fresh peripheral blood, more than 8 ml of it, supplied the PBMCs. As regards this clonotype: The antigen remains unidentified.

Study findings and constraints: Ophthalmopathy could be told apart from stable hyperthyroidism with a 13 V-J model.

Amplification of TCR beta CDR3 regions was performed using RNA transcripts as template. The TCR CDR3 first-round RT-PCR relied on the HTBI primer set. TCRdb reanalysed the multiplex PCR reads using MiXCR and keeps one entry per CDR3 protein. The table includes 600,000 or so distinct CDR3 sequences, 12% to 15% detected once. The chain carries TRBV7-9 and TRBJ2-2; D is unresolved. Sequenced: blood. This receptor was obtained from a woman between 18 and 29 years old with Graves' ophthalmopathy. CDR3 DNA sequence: TGTGCCAGCATCCCCAACGCGAACACCGGGGAGCTGTTTTTT. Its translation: CASIPNANTGELFF.